This entry describes one T cell receptor (beta chain). As yet, its antigen is unknown. Using eight separate reactions per sample, the authors generated cDNA. TCRdb re-called the 5' RACE reads; every CDR3 protein appears as one record, without DNA. Its table records about 380,000 distinct CDR3 sequences. The sample is drawn from a study of monozygotic twins with inflammatory bowel disease. Study-wide results and limits: Reduced clonotype sharing with other individuals was observed in IBD patients relative to healthy twins, especially with disease activity.

CDR1 is MNHEY, CDR2 SVGAGI, per germline. The CDR3 consists of 18 residues. This rearrangement joins TRBV6-5 to TRBJ1-5; there is no DNA to check the TCRdb D call of TRBD1. The sequenced sample consisted of blood. The receptor was derived from a human donor with ulcerative colitis or Crohn's disease, or a healthy co-twin of an affected twin (not recorded which). This CDR3 is CASSYRQGQADSNQPQHF.